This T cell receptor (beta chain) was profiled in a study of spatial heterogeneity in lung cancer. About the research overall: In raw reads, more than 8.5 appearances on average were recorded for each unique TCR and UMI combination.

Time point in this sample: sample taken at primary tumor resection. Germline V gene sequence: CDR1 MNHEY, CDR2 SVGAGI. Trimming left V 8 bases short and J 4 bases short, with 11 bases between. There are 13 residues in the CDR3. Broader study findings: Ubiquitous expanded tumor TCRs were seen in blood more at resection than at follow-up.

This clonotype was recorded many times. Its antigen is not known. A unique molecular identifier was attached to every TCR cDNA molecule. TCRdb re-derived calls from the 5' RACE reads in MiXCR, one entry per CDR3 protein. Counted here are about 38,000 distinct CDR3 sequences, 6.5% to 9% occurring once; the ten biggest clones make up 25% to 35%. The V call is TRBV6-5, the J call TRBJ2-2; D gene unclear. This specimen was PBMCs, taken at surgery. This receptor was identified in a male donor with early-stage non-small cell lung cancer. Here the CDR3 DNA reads TGTGCCAGCGGACCAAATCCCACCGGGGAGCTGTTTTTT. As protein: CASGPNPTGELFF.